This T cell receptor (beta chain) was profiled in a study of response to subunit inactivated influenza vaccine. Overall study findings and caveats: Authors suggested each seasonal influenza vaccination recruits few new T cells.

MiXCR was run by TCRdb on the RT-PCR reads, yielding one entry per CDR3 protein. The table lists about 650,000 distinct CDR3 sequences, 13% to 15% of them singletons, with 7.5% to 9% in the top ten. CDR1 is SGHAT and CDR2 is FQNNGV in the germline V gene. The CDR3 consists of 16 residues. With V trimmed by 3 bases and J by 7 bases, 13 bases remained unmatched. This clonotype came up a few times. Its antigen is unidentified. The chain uses TRBV11-2 and TRBJ2-7; 9 bases fit TRBD1. The TCR sequence derives from a man aged 45-65 years who received an inactivated influenza vaccine. The input for sequencing was PBMCs from blood, taken 14 days before vaccination. The DNA of the CDR3 is TGTGCCAGCAGCTTGGACAGGGGTTCGAGGGGGGGTGAGCAGTACTTC. Its protein product is CASSLDRGSRGGEQYF. The full variable domain, completed using reference TRBV11-2 and TRBJ2-7, is EAGVAQSPRYKIIEKRQSVAFWCNPISGHATLYWYQQILGQGPKLLIQFQNNGVVDDSQLPKDRFSAERLKGVDSTLKIQPAKLEDSAVYLCASSLDRGSRGGEQYFGPGTRLTVT.